Listed below are T cell receptor beta chains from one sample, sequenced in a study of spatial heterogeneity in lung cancer. Via MiXCR, TCRdb re-called the 5' RACE reads, giving one row per CDR3 protein. The table lists roughly 8,400 distinct CDR3 sequences, about 12% of them singletons, with more than 9.5% in the top ten. Sequencing used lung tumor tissue, obtained at surgery. The receptors here all came from a male donor with early-stage non-small cell lung cancer. CDR3s include the opening cysteine and the closing phenylalanine or tryptophan. The D gene is left open where the match is weak. The listing skips clone size in some rows; elsewhere it reads once, few, many or a size class.

d_gene: TRBD2; j_gene: TRBJ2-3; v_gene: TRBV5-1; len: 15; abundance: medium-sized; CDR3nt: TGCGCCAGCAGCTCGGGACTAGCGGGGCTAGATACGCAGTATTTT; CDR3aa: CASSSGLAGLDTQYF
d_gene: TRBD2; j_gene: TRBJ2-7; v_gene: TRBV7-2; len: 14; abundance: many; CDR3nt: TGTGCCAGCAGCTCAGGGACTAGCGGCTACGAGCAGTACTTC; CDR3aa: CASSSGTSGYEQYF
d_gene: TRBD2; j_gene: TRBJ2-7; v_gene: TRBV29-1; len: 13; abundance: medium-sized; CDR3nt: TGCAGCTTCAAGTCGGGAGGGCCGGACGAGCAGTACTTC; CDR3aa: CSFKSGGPDEQYF
d_gene: TRBD1; j_gene: TRBJ2-7; v_gene: TRBV10-3; len: 14; abundance: many; CDR3nt: TGTGCCATCAGGAAAAACAGGGGATCCTACGAGCAGTACTTC; CDR3aa: CAIRKNRGSYEQYF
d_gene: NA; j_gene: TRBJ1-1; v_gene: TRBV10-3; len: 12; abundance: many; CDR3nt: TGTGCCATCAGGGCCACGAACACTGAAGCTTTCTTT; CDR3aa: CAIRATNTEAFF
d_gene: TRBD2; j_gene: TRBJ2-1; v_gene: TRBV27; len: 15; abundance: medium-sized; CDR3nt: TGTGCCAGCAGGCTCGGACTAGCGGGTGGGGATGAGCAGTTCTTC; CDR3aa: CASRLGLAGGDEQFF
d_gene: NA; j_gene: TRBJ2-7; v_gene: TRBV20-1; len: 17; abundance: medium-sized; CDR3nt: TGCAGTGCTAGAGATAGACTAACCGGGACTTTTGCCTACGAGCAGTACTTC; CDR3aa: CSARDRLTGTFAYEQYF
d_gene: NA; j_gene: TRBJ2-2; v_gene: TRBV7-8; len: 16; abundance: many; CDR3nt: TGTGCCAGCAGCCTGTGGGTCCTCACGAACACCGGGGAGCTGTTTTTT; CDR3aa: CASSLWVLTNTGELFF
d_gene: TRBD2; j_gene: TRBJ2-1; v_gene: TRBV12-3/TRBV12-4; len: 13; abundance: many; CDR3nt: TGTGCCAGCAGTTATTTCAGGGAGGGTGAGCAGTTCTTC; CDR3aa: CASSYFREGEQFF
d_gene: NA; j_gene: TRBJ2-2; v_gene: TRBV21-1; len: 16; abundance: NA; CDR3nt: TGTGCCAGCAGCAAAGGCATAGGGACGAACACCGGGGAGCTGTTTTTT; CDR3aa: CASSKGIGTNTGELFF
d_gene: TRBD2; j_gene: TRBJ2-2; v_gene: TRBV11-1; len: 16; abundance: many; CDR3nt: TGTGCCAGCAGCCTGATAGCGGGAGGGCCGACCGGGGAGCTGTTTTTT; CDR3aa: CASSLIAGGPTGELFF
d_gene: TRBD1; j_gene: TRBJ1-2; v_gene: TRBV10-3; len: 13; abundance: medium-sized; CDR3nt: TGTGCCATCAGACCACAGGGGGCGCAGGGCTACACCTTC; CDR3aa: CAIRPQGAQGYTF
d_gene: TRBD2; j_gene: TRBJ2-7; v_gene: TRBV15; len: 15; abundance: many; CDR3nt: TGTGCCACCAGCATAGGACTAGCGGGAGCCTACGAGCAGTACTTC; CDR3aa: CATSIGLAGAYEQYF
d_gene: NA; j_gene: TRBJ2-1; v_gene: TRBV20-1; len: 15; abundance: many; CDR3nt: TGCAGTGCTAGAGATCCCAGCCTCTCTCTAGATGAGCAGTTCTTC; CDR3aa: CSARDPSLSLDEQFF
d_gene: NA; j_gene: TRBJ1-6; v_gene: TRBV28; len: 12; abundance: many; CDR3nt: TGTGCCAGCAGCCGGGGGTTCTCACCCCTCCACTTT; CDR3aa: CASSRGFSPLHF